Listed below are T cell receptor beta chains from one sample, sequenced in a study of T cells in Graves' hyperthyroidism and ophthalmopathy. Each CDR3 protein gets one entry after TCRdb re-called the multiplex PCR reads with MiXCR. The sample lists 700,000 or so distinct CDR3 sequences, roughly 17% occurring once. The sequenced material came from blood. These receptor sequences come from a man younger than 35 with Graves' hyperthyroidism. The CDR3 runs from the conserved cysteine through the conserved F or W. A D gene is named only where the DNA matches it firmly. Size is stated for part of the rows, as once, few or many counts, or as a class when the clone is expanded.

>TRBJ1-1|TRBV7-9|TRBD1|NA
CASSFDRGTEAFF
TGTGCCAGCAGTTTCGACAGGGGCACTGAAGCTTTCTTT
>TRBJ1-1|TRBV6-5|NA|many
CASSYPSGGGTEAFF
TGTGCCAGCAGTTACCCCAGCGGGGGTGGAACTGAAGCTTTCTTT
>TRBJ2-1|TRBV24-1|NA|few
CATSVGFHEQFF
TGTGCCACCAGTGTTGGGTTCCATGAGCAGTTCTTC
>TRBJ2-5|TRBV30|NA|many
CACQGGEETQYF
TGTGCCTGCCAGGGGGGTGAAGAGACCCAGTACTTC
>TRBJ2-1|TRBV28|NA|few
CASSPTRDEQFF
TGTGCCAGCAGTCCTACTAGAGATGAGCAGTTCTTC
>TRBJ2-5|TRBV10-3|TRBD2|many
CAISDGLAGETQYF
TGTGCCATCAGTGATGGGCTAGCGGGAGAGACCCAGTACTTC
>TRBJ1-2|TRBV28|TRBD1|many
CASSLPYGTVKRGYTF
TGTGCCAGCAGTTTACCATACGGGACAGTTAAACGGGGCTACACCTTC
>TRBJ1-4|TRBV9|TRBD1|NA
CASDRGHEKLFF
TGTGCCAGCGACAGGGGGCATGAAAAACTGTTTTTT
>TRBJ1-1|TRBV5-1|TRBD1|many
CASSLRLPDRGTEAFF
TGCGCCAGCAGCTTAAGACTCCCGGACAGGGGAACTGAAGCTTTCTTT
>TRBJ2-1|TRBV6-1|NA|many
CATTAEDNEQFF
TGTGCCACCACCGCAGAGGACAATGAGCAGTTCTTC
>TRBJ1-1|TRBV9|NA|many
CASSVAGGQTEAFF
TGTGCCAGCAGCGTAGCCGGGGGGCAGACTGAAGCTTTTTTT
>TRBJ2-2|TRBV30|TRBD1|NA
CAWSRQGKGGSGELFF
TGTGCCTGGAGCCGACAGGGGAAGGGTGGGTCCGGGGAGCTGTTTTTT
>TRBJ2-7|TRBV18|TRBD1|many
CASSYGTVSSYEQYF
TGTGCCAGCTCCTATGGGACAGTTAGCTCCTACGAGCAGTACTTC
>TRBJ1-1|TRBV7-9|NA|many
CASSSPRGNTEAFF
TGTGCCAGCAGCTCTCCCCGGGGGAACACTGAAGCTTTCTTT
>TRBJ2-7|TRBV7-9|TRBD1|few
CASSLTGVPLYEQYF
TGTGCCAGCAGCCTCACAGGGGTCCCACTCTACGAGCAGTACTTC
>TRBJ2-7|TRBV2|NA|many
CASMRSGAEQYF
TGTGCCAGCATGAGATCAGGGGCAGAGCAGTACTTC
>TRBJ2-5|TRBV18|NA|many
CASFRQDQETQYF
TGTGCCAGCTTCAGACAGGACCAAGAGACCCAGTACTTC
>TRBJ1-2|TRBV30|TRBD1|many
CAWSWTGGYGYTF
TGTGCCTGGAGTTGGACAGGGGGCTATGGCTACACCTTC
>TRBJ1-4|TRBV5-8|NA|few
CASSLGAGLGNEKLFF
TGTGCCAGCAGCTTGGGAGCGGGCTTGGGTAATGAAAAACTGTTTTTT
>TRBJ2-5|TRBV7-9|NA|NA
CASSWVSETQYF
TGTGCCAGCAGCTGGGTTAGTGAGACCCAGTACTTC
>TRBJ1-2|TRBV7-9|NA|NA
CASSLAIRGPKDYGYTF
TGTGCCAGCAGCTTAGCGATACGGGGACCGAAAGACTATGGCTACACCTTC
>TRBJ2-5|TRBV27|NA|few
CASSRPGAEETQYF
TGTGCCAGCAGCCGTCCGGGAGCCGAGGAGACCCAGTACTTC
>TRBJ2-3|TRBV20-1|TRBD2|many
CSARDTSGRSDTQYF
TGCAGTGCTAGAGACACTAGCGGGCGGTCAGATACGCAGTATTTT
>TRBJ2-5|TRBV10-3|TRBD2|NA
CAISETSGRAGQETQYF
TGTGCCATCAGTGAGACTAGCGGGAGGGCTGGGCAAGAGACCCAGTACTTC
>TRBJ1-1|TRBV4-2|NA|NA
CASSQAGRGKNTEAFF
TGTGCCAGCAGCCAAGCTGGCAGGGGCAAGAACACTGAAGCTTTCTTT
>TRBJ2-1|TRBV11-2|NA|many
CASSANQAPGEQFF
TGTGCCAGCAGCGCAAATCAGGCCCCCGGTGAGCAGTTCTTC
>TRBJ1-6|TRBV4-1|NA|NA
CASSQEGHSRVRVGSPLHF
TGCGCCAGCAGCCAGGAAGGGCACTCGCGCGTTCGAGTTGGATCACCCCTCCACTTT
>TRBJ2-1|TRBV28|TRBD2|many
CASSPIREGLVYFEQFF
TGTGCCAGCAGTCCCATTCGGGAGGGCCTAGTGTATTTTGAGCAGTTCTTC
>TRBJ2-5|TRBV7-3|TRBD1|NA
CASSLTGTGEETQYF
TGTGCCAGCAGCTTAACCGGGACAGGTGAAGAGACCCAGTACTTC